Each of the 16 T cell receptor beta chains below was sequenced from the same sample in a study of tumor-infiltrating lymphocytes in primary liver carcinoma. Starting material for RNA and DNA co-extraction consisted of roughly 19-34 mg of unsorted bulk tissue. The researchers produced TCR beta cDNA from 500 to 550 ng total RNA with a constant-region primer. Libraries covering TCR beta were generated through three nested multiplex PCR rounds (using a slightly modified ARM-PCR). The opening two PCR rounds, ten to eleven cycles each, paired TRBV1-TRBV30 forward primers with a C-beta reverse primer. In TCRdb, the multiplex PCR reads were re-called with MiXCR into one record per CDR3 protein. This sample carries around 78,000 distinct CDR3 sequences, 70% to 75% of them seen once, and the ten largest clones take roughly 13%. The sample consisted of liver tumor tissue from sampling region 4. Subset given: tumor region T4, right-lateral pole. The receptors derive from a woman in her sixties with primary liver carcinoma and hepatitis B virus infection.

This clonotype was detected a few times. The chain links TRBV7-2 to TRBJ2-7; tentative D call: TRBD2 (5 bases). Looked up from germline, CDR1 is SGHTA and CDR2 is FQGNSA. V lost 4 bases to trimming and J lost 6 bases, with 16 bases between them. The CDR3 contains 14 residues. CDR3 coding DNA: TGTGCCAGCAGCTGGGATGTACTTGGAGGCGAGCAGTACTTC. Encoded protein: CASSWDVLGGEQYF. Combining the CDR3 with reference TRBV7-2 and TRBJ2-7 gives the whole variable domain GAGVSQSPSNKVTEKGKDVELRCDPISGHTALYWYRQSLGQGLEFLIYFQGNSAPDKSGLPSDRFSAERTGGSVSTLTIQRTQQEDSAVYLCASSWDVLGGEQYFGPGTRLTVT.

Details on this clonotype: This may come from a read error, since a much larger clone is one base off. V gene TRBV11-2 combines with J gene TRBJ2-2, with D perhaps TRBD1 (6 bases). V lost 2 bases and J lost 0, with 13 bases in between. The germline CDR1 and CDR2 sequences are SGHAT and FQNNGV. CDR3 length: 17 amino acids. The chain's CDR3 is CASSLSLWGPNTGELFF. CDR3 sequence (DNA): TGTGCCAGCAGCTTATCCCTGTGGGGGCCGAACACCGGGGAGCTGTTTTTT.

The chain has TRBV12-3 or TRBV12-4 and TRBJ1-6, with D unresolved. CDR3 length: 14 amino acids. Trimming shortened V by 9 bases and J by 11 bases, and 20 bases separated the two germline ends. CDR3 sequence: CASNLDGGNTPLHF. The CDR3 DNA is TGTGCCAGTAACTTGGACGGAGGAAATACACCCCTCCACTTT.

This clonotype was found a few times. In this CDR3 the conserved last residue, phenylalanine or tryptophan, is missing, so a read error is likely. The J gene is TRBJ2-3, the V gene TRBV11-2; D is ambiguous. This CDR3 has 12 amino acids. Germline V lookup: CDR1 SGHAT, CDR2 FQNNGV. DNA for the CDR3: TGTGCCAACAGCCCCTCTGGAGATGCGCAGTATTCT. It translates to CANSPSGDAQYS.

On this clonotype: The germline gene is not matched at one end of the junction; a read error may be the cause. The chain couples TRBV11-1 to TRBJ2-2; D is unresolved. The CDR3 has 14 amino acids. The germline CDR1 and CDR2 sequences are SGHAT and FQDESV (reference sequence). In nucleotides, the CDR3 is TGTACCAGCAGATCGAACCTTGACACCGGGGAGCTGTTTTTT. This codes for CTSRSNLDTGELFF.

Many counts were recorded for this clonotype. The V and J genes are TRBV5-1 and TRBJ2-2, with a possible D match to TRBD1 (5 bases). Trimming stripped 1 base from V and 6 bases from J, with 16 bases between. This CDR3 comprises 16 residues. Germline CDR1 reads SGHRS; CDR2 reads YFSETQ. This CDR3 reads CASSLLGSTGPGELFF. CDR3 in DNA: TGCGCCAGCAGCTTGTTGGGCAGTACAGGTCCCGGGGAGCTGTTTTTT.

About this clonotype itself: The CDR3 carries no conserved terminal phenylalanine or tryptophan, so it likely arises from a read error. The rearrangement joins TRBV5-6 to TRBJ2-1; no firm D call. V was clipped by 4 bases and J by 4 bases, with 9 bases between them. The CDR3 has 13 residues. Germline V lookup: CDR1 SGHDT, CDR2 YYEEEE. CDR3 loop: CASSPTQYNEQFV. In DNA, the CDR3 is TGTGCCAGCAGCCCAACACAGTACAATGAGCAGTTCGTC.

The chain combines TRBV6-9 with TRBJ1-5; D is ambiguous. The CDR3 is 11 residues long. The ends were cut back, 8 bases at V and 14 bases at J, with 16 bases in the middle. Per the germline V gene, CDR1 is MNHGY and CDR2 is SVAAGI. Here the CDR3 DNA reads TGTGCCAGCTCGTTGGGTCAGCTCAAGCATTTT. It translates to CASSLGQLKHF.

The chain uses TRBV11-2 and TRBJ2-7; D is perhaps TRBD2 (6 bases). CDR3 size: 16 residues. CDR1 and CDR2 (germline): SGHAT, FQNNGV. V lost 7 bases and J 11 bases, leaving 30 bases between the germline ends. The CDR3 nucleotides are TGTGCCAGCACGACTCCTGGGCTGGAGGCAAGGAGGGAGGAGTACTTC. This gives the protein CASTTPGLEARREEYF.

A word on this clonotype: One end of the junction fails to match germline, which may point to a read error. The V call is TRBV6-1, the J call TRBJ2-3; D perhaps matches TRBD1 (6 bases). Germline lookup yields CDR1 MNHNS and CDR2 SASEGT. This CDR3 has 15 residues. CDR3 sequence (DNA): TGTGCCAGCAGTGATGGGGGCTTTCGTACAGAAACGCAGTATTTT. Translation gives CASSDGGFRTETQYF.

This clonotype was seen just once. An end of the junction differs from the germline gene, which may be a read error. V gene TRBV11-1 combines with J gene TRBJ2-7, with D perhaps TRBD2 (6 bases). Germline values: CDR1 SGHAT, CDR2 FQDESV (reference sequence). This CDR3 comprises 15 residues. CDR3 region: CTSSWGGTGTYEQCF. For the CDR3, the DNA is TGTACCAGCAGCTGGGGCGGGACGGGGACCTACGAGCAGTGCTTC.

On this clonotype: The germline gene is not matched at one end of the junction; a read error may be the cause. The DNA for the CDR3 is TGCGCAAGCATCATAGGGGGGCAGGGCAATGAGCAGTTCTTC. The encoded protein is CASIIGGQGNEQFF. The V gene is TRBV5-1, the J gene TRBJ2-1; D may match TRBD1 or TRBD2 (6 bases each). This CDR3 is built from 14 residues. Per the germline V gene, CDR1 is SGHRS and CDR2 is YFSETQ.

On this clonotype: One base away lies a much larger clone, so this may be a sequencing read error. This chain uses TRBV28 with TRBJ2-7; 9 bases are a match to TRBD2. Trimming at V came to 10 bases and at J to 1 base, leaving 14 bases not matched to a gene. Germline assignment: CDR1 MDHEN and CDR2 SYDVKM. This CDR3 is 16 amino acids long. The CDR3 coding sequence is TGTGCCACCGGACAAGCCGGGACTAGCCGGTCCTACGAGCAGTACTTC. Protein: CATGQAGTSRSYEQYF.

The V and J genes are TRBV25-1 and TRBJ2-7; D perhaps matches TRBD1 (5 bases). Trimming stripped 9 bases from V and 6 bases from J, with 18 bases between. CDR3 size: 13 residues. CDR1 is MGHDK and CDR2 is SYGVNS in the germline V gene. The CDR3 loop is CARARVRSREQYF. The CDR3 DNA is TGTGCCAGAGCCAGGGTCAGGAGTCGCGAGCAGTACTTC.

There are many counts of this clonotype. This chain links TRBV7-9 with TRBJ2-7, with unresolved D. The CDR3 contains 11 residues. V dropped 2 bases and J dropped 5 bases, with 4 bases sitting between them. The germline gives CDR1 SEHNR, CDR2 FQNEAQ (reference sequence). CDR3: CASSLQDEQYF. CDR3 bases: TGTGCCAGCAGCTTACAGGACGAGCAGTACTTC. Supplemented by reference TRBV7-9 and TRBJ2-7, the full variable domain reads DTGVSQNPRHKITKRGQNVTFRCDPISEHNRLYWYRQTLGQGPEFLTYFQNEAQLEKSRLLSDRFSAERPKGSFSTLEIQRTEQGDSAMYLCASSLQDEQYFGPGTRLTVT.

Of note for this clonotype: Relative to the germline gene, one junction end is altered; a read error may explain this. CDR3: CAGSLAAGSYEQYF. CDR3 coding DNA: TGTGCCGGCAGTTTAGCTGCTGGGTCCTACGAGCAATACTTC. J is TRBJ2-7 and V is TRBV12-3 or TRBV12-4; D is unclear. The CDR3 is 14 amino acids.